One and the same sample provided the 26 T cell receptor beta chains below, sequenced in a study of blood T cell repertoires in COVID-19. Some clones are missing from TCRdb's copy, which holds only in-frame ones; the method was immunoSEQ multiplex PCR. In the table there are about 380,000 clones, roughly 80% of which are singletons. The sample consisted of peripheral blood. These receptors were taken from a human donor with acute or convalescent COVID-19. The donor label of this sample is uncertain.

The chain uses TRBV3-1 (or the pseudogene TRBV3-2) and TRBJ1-3, with no clear D. Germline CDR1 LGHDT, CDR2 YNNKEL (reference sequence). CDR3 length: 17 residues. The V gene lost 4 bases and the J gene lost 1 base, with 17 bases spanning the gap. CDR3 residues: CASSRASRGGSGNTIYF. The CDR3 DNA follows: TGTGCCAGCAGCCGCGCCAGCCGGGGAGGTTCTGGAAACACCATATATTTT.

J is TRBJ2-7 and V is TRBV30, with D tentatively TRBD1 (5 bases). This CDR3 is built from 14 residues. V was shortened by 3 bases and J by 6 bases, with 18 bases between the two germline ends. The germline V gene has CDR1 GTSNPN and CDR2 SVGIG (reference sequence). CDR3 DNA: TGTGCCTGGAGAAAGGGGTTGGTTTTGGGCGAGCAGTACTTC. It specifies CAWRKGLVLGEQYF.

The chain carries TRBV28 and TRBJ1-2; weak D call: TRBD1 (5 bases). Trimming removed 6 bases at V and 4 bases at J, with 12 bases between. Germline assignment: CDR1 MDHEN and CDR2 SYDVKM. The CDR3 totals 13 residues. CDR3 in amino acids: CASSLRAPYGYTF. DNA for the CDR3: TGTGCCAGCAGCCTCAGGGCACCCTATGGCTACACCTTC.

J is TRBJ1-2 and V is TRBV18; D perhaps matches TRBD1 (6 bases). CDR1 and CDR2 (germline): KGHSH, LQKENI. V shed 2 bases and J shed 5 bases, with 12 bases lying between them. The CDR3 is made up of 14 amino acids. The CDR3 DNA is TGTGCCAGCTCACCAGGATACGGACAGTATGGCTACACCTTC. Protein product: CASSPGYGQYGYTF.

The chain couples TRBV18 to TRBJ1-1, with D tentatively TRBD1 (5 bases). V lost 0 bases and J 11 bases, leaving 16 bases between the germline ends. This CDR3 comprises 14 residues. CDR1 KGHSH and CDR2 LQKENI come from the germline V gene. CDR3 region: CASSPPKGVGGAFF. CDR3 coding DNA: TGTGCCAGCTCACCACCGAAAGGGGTTGGAGGGGCTTTCTTT.

V is TRBV23-1 and J is TRBJ2-7; 7 nucleotides align to TRBD2. TRBV23-1 is filed as an ORF, its function uncertain. The CDR3 consists of 13 residues. V was pared by 4 bases and J by 2 bases, with 2 bases of the junction left unmatched. This chain's CDR3 is CASSREGTYEQYF. As DNA, the CDR3 is TGCGCCAGCAGTCGGGAGGGGACCTACGAGCAGTACTTC.

The chain joins TRBV3-1 (or the pseudogene TRBV3-2) to TRBJ2-6; TRBD1 might be the D (5 bases). The length of the CDR3 is 18 residues. Trimming left V 1 base short and J 1 base short, with 14 bases between. Germline V gene data show CDR1 as LGHDT and CDR2 as YNNKEL (reference sequence). CDR3 DNA sequence: TGTGCCAGCAGCCAAGGGGGCGCCCGTCGGTCTGGGGCCAACGTCCTGACTTTC. Protein product: CASSQGGARRSGANVLTF.

The V call is TRBV7-8, the J call TRBJ1-2, with a possible D match to TRBD1 (5 bases). Trimming stripped 1 base from V and 2 bases from J, with 8 bases between. CDR1 and CDR2 (germline): SGHVS, FQNEAQ. CDR3 size: 14 residues. CDR3 DNA: TGTGCCAGCAGCTTAGTATCAGGGAACTATGGCTACACCTTC. Protein sequence: CASSLVSGNYGYTF.

For the CDR3, the DNA is TGTGCCAGTAGCAGACGACTAGCGGGGAGCGTGGAGCAGTTCTTC. It codes for CASSRRLAGSVEQFF. The V and J genes are TRBV19 and TRBJ2-1; 11 bases are shared with TRBD2. This CDR3 has 15 amino acids. J was trimmed by 10 bases and V by 6 bases; bases with no gene match: 11. CDR1 LNHDA and CDR2 SQIVND come from the germline V gene (reference sequence).

The V gene is TRBV30, the J gene TRBJ2-7; D might be TRBD2 (6 bases). Germline V lookup: CDR1 GTSNPN, CDR2 SVGIG (reference sequence). The CDR3 covers 13 residues. V was cut by 3 bases and J by 2 bases, with 11 bases left in between. The CDR3 loop is CAWSGGAAYEQYF. CDR3 nucleotide sequence: TGTGCCTGGAGCGGGGGTGCCGCCTACGAGCAGTACTTC.

This clone was observed a handful of times. The chain employs TRBV3-1 (or the pseudogene TRBV3-2) and TRBJ1-5; the D is unclear. Germline-derived CDR1 and CDR2 are LGHDT and YNNKEL (reference sequence). The CDR3 sequence is 13 residues long. V lost 5 bases and J lost 6, with 11 bases in between. Written as DNA, the CDR3 is TGTGCCAGCAGCAAGGGAGGCGTTCAGCCCCAGCATTTT. It specifies CASSKGGVQPQHF.

This rearrangement joins TRBV28 to TRBJ2-7, with TRBD1 matching over 8 bases. CDR1 is MDHEN, CDR2 SYDVKM, per germline. This CDR3 comprises 15 residues. Trimming cost V 5 bases and J 0 bases; bases outside gene matches: 6. This chain's CDR3 is CASSARGQGSYEQYF. In DNA, the CDR3 is TGTGCCAGCAGTGCCAGGGGGCAGGGCTCCTACGAGCAGTACTTC.

The J gene is TRBJ1-3, the V gene TRBV11-2; 7 bases map to TRBD1. V lost 5 bases and J lost 7; bases outside the gene matches: 8. Per the germline V gene, CDR1 is SGHAT and CDR2 is FQNNGV. The CDR3 is 14 amino acids. The DNA of the CDR3 is TGTGCCAGCAGCGAGAGACAGGGTGTCAACACCATATATTTT. Translating it yields CASSERQGVNTIYF.

V is TRBV14 and J is TRBJ2-1, with TRBD2 matching over 10 bases. Germline CDR1 SGHDN, CDR2 FVKESK. V lost 5 bases, J lost 14 bases, and 3 bases stayed unmatched. The CDR3 spans 11 residues. CDR3 in amino acids: CASSSLAGEFF. DNA of the CDR3: TGTGCCAGCAGCTCCCTAGCGGGGGAGTTCTTC.

The chain joins TRBV7-8 to TRBJ2-7; 7 bases agree with TRBD1. Trimming at V came to 3 bases and at J to 5 bases, leaving 7 bases not matched to a gene. This CDR3 contains 14 residues. CDR1 is SGHVS and CDR2 is FQNEAQ in the germline V gene. Here the CDR3 DNA reads TGTGCCAGCAGCTTGAACAGGGGTAGGGACGAGCAGTACTTC. Protein sequence: CASSLNRGRDEQYF.

The chain links TRBV7-8 to TRBJ2-3, with 7 bases identical to TRBD2. J gave up 1 base and V 1 base, and 5 bases lay outside the gene matches. This CDR3 is built from 16 residues. Germline V gene sequence: CDR1 SGHVS, CDR2 FQNEAQ. The CDR3 loop reads CASSLVASGRTDTQYF. The CDR3 DNA sequence: TGTGCCAGCAGCTTAGTTGCTAGCGGCCGCACAGATACGCAGTATTTT.

The chain is built from TRBV4-1 and TRBJ2-7, with 14 bases fitting TRBD2. The length of the CDR3 is 19 residues. With V trimmed by 0 bases and J by 5 bases, 12 bases remained unmatched. Germline loops: CDR1 MGHRA, CDR2 YSYEKL. The CDR3 loop reads CASSQDLRKGLAGGDEQYF. CDR3 sequence (DNA): TGCGCCAGCAGCCAAGATCTTAGGAAAGGACTAGCGGGGGGAGACGAGCAGTACTTC.

This chain connects TRBV2 to TRBJ1-1; tentatively, D is TRBD1 (6 bases). V shed 6 bases and J shed 3 bases, with 17 bases lying between them. The CDR3 covers 15 residues. Germline CDR1 is SNHLY and CDR2 is FYNNEI. The CDR3 reads CASRKRDGGHTEAFF. In DNA, the CDR3 is TGTGCCAGCAGGAAGAGGGACGGGGGGCACACTGAAGCTTTCTTT.

The J gene is TRBJ2-5, the V gene TRBV7-9; D is uncertain. The germline V gene encodes CDR1 SEHNR and CDR2 FQNEAQ (reference sequence). V was trimmed by 2 bases and J by 4 bases, leaving 8 bases between them. This CDR3 is 13 amino acids long. The CDR3 DNA reads as TGTGCCAGCAGCTTAACTGGGCCAGAGACCCAGTACTTC. It codes for CASSLTGPETQYF.

The chain uses TRBV27 and TRBJ2-5; TRBD2 agrees at 8 bases. Germline CDR1 and CDR2: MNHEY and SMNVEV (reference sequence). Losses at the gene ends were 6 bases for V and 5 bases for J; bases not matched to a gene: 11. This CDR3 has 15 amino acids. The CDR3 DNA is TGTGCCAGCAGCCCTACGGGCGGGGGGAGTGAGACCCAGTACTTC. Protein sequence: CASSPTGGGSETQYF.

The chain links TRBV7-9 to TRBJ2-3; D not certain. V was cut by 1 base and J by 10 bases, with 9 bases left in between. CDR1 SEHNR and CDR2 FQNEAQ come from the germline V gene (reference sequence). The CDR3 length is 12 residues. This CDR3 reads CASSLVSGAQYF. The CDR3 DNA reads as TGTGCCAGCAGCTTAGTCTCGGGTGCGCAGTATTTT.

The genes are TRBV15 and TRBJ2-1, with 7 bases that match TRBD2. V lost 1 base, J lost 2 bases, and 8 bases stayed unmatched. This CDR3 is built from 17 residues. CDR1 is LNHNV and CDR2 is YYDKDF in the germline V gene (reference sequence). CDR3 DNA: TGTGCCACCAGCAGAGGGGAGCGGGATTTGACCTACAATGAGCAGTTCTTC. Its protein product is CATSRGERDLTYNEQFF. The full variable domain, rest sourced from reference TRBV15 and TRBJ2-1, is DAMVIQNPRYQVTQFGKPVTLSCSQTLNHNVMYWYQQKSSQAPKLLFHYYDKDFNNEADTPDNFQSRRPNTSFCFLDIRSPGLGDTAMYLCATSRGERDLTYNEQFFGPGTRLTVL.

This clone has a single count. Other DNA sequences in the sample encode the same CDR3. The CDR3 DNA reads TGCGCCAGCAGCTCTGGGACAGGACAAGAGACCCAGTACTTC. Its protein is CASSSGTGQETQYF. This chain links TRBV5-1 with TRBJ2-5; 8 bases map to TRBD1. The CDR3 length is 14 residues. Germline CDR1 is SGHRS and CDR2 is YFSETQ. The V segment lost 3 bases and the J segment 2 bases; nucleotides outside the gene matches: 3.

This clone showed up just a few times. The chain has TRBV5-6 and TRBJ1-5; tentatively, D is TRBD1 (6 bases). The germline V gene has CDR1 SGHDT and CDR2 YYEEEE. This CDR3 is 17 amino acids long. Trimming cost V 1 base and J 1 base, with 15 bases left between them. The DNA of the CDR3 is TGTGCCAGCAGCTTGTGGCAGGGGAGTTGGAGCAATCAGCCCCAGCATTTT. Its translation: CASSLWQGSWSNQPQHF. Full variable domain (remainder filled in from reference TRBV5-6 and TRBJ1-5): DAGVTQSPTHLIKTRGQQVTLRCSPKSGHDTVSWYQQALGQGPQFIFQYYEEEERQRGNFPDRFSGHQFPNYSSELNVNALLLGDSALYLCASSLWQGSWSNQPQHFGDGTRLSIL.

V and J are TRBV5-4 and TRBJ2-1; TRBD2 matches at 9 bases. CDR1 and CDR2 from the germline V gene are SGHNT and YYREEE (reference sequence). The V gene end was trimmed by 1 base and the J gene end by 8 bases; junction bases not matched to a gene: 4. The CDR3 extends over 14 amino acids. CDR3 DNA: TGTGCCAGCAGCTTGCCTAGCGGGGTTGATGAGCAGTTCTTC. Amino acids: CASSLPSGVDEQFF.

The chain is built from TRBV5-4 and TRBJ1-5, with D uncertain. CDR1 is SGHNT, CDR2 YYREEE, per germline (reference sequence). V gave up 0 bases and J gave up 1 base, with 5 bases separating them. This CDR3 has 14 residues. CDR3 sequence reads: CASSLGLSNQPQHF. CDR3 nucleotides: TGTGCCAGCAGCTTGGGGCTGAGCAATCAGCCCCAGCATTTT.